This T cell receptor beta chain is from a study of T-cell memory formation after mild COVID-19. At the level of the study: Across donors, TCR clusters were largely donor specific. General study results and limits: The authors left the SARS-CoV-2 specificity of second-wave clones peaking on day 37 unconfirmed. The study found contracting CD4+ clones mainly in CM and EM and contracting CD8+ clones in EMRA. Clones contracting day 15 to 85 were balanced CD4/CD8; later expanders leaned CD4+.

TCRdb re-derived calls from the 5' RACE reads in MiXCR, one entry per CDR3 protein. In the table there are roughly 190,000 distinct CDR3 sequences, around 20% of which are singletons. This clonotype was found a few times. The antigen is not known. V lost 0 bases and J 2 bases, leaving 15 bases between the germline ends. The CDR3 loop spans 17 amino acids. Germline lookup yields CDR1 LGHNA and CDR2 YNFKEQ. The sequence came from an adult woman who had mild COVID-19 (a few samples of this study predate the infection). Cell type and time point are not known. Sequenced: PBMCs or a T cell subset sorted from them (not recorded which). The chain links TRBV4-2 to TRBJ2-3; D possibly corresponds to TRBD2 (5 bases). The CDR3 region has the DNA TGTGCCAGCAGCCAAGAAGGTAACGGGGTTCCCACAGATACGCAGTATTTT. Translating it yields CASSQEGNGVPTDTQYF.